These 13 T cell receptor beta chains were all obtained from the same sample, sequenced in a study of T-cell memory formation after mild COVID-19. TCRdb processed the 5' RACE reads anew with MiXCR; each CDR3 protein has one entry. The sample has 200,000 or so distinct CDR3 sequences, approximately 10% seen once. The sample comprised PBMCs or a T cell subset sorted from them (not recorded which). Source of these receptors: a man aged 18-30 years who had mild COVID-19 (a few samples of this study predate the infection). Cell type and time point are not known.

The rearrangement joins TRBV12-5 to TRBJ2-5; maybe TRBD2 (6 bases). Per the germline V gene, CDR1 is LGHNT and CDR2 is FRNRAP. The CDR3 contains 13 residues. Trimming cost V 3 bases and J 5 bases, with 10 bases left between them. For the CDR3, the DNA is TGTGCTAGTGGTTTAAGTGGGGGGGAGACCCAGTACTTC. Amino acid sequence: CASGLSGGETQYF.

Only a few counts were recorded for this clonotype. The J gene is TRBJ1-1, the V gene TRBV12-3 or TRBV12-4, with TRBD1 as a possible D gene (5 bases). The CDR3 loop spans 12 amino acids. Deletions cut 6 bases from V and 7 bases from J, with 12 bases between. The CDR3 loop is CASRAGTVEAFF. In DNA form, the CDR3 reads TGTGCCAGCAGGGCCGGGACCGTTGAAGCTTTCTTT.

This clonotype was counted many times. The V call is TRBV12-3 or TRBV12-4, the J call TRBJ1-6, with D tentatively TRBD1 (6 bases). V was cut by 4 bases and J by 10 bases, with 14 bases left in between. This CDR3 spans 14 amino acids. DNA of the CDR3: TGTGCCAGCAGTTCCAACAGGGTTCACTCACCCCTCCACTTT. It codes for CASSSNRVHSPLHF.

The sample holds many counts of this clonotype. The chain uses TRBV20-1 and TRBJ2-3, with 12 bases that match TRBD2. Germline CDR1 reads DFQATT; CDR2 reads SNEGSKA (reference sequence). Trimming took 5 bases from V and 2 from J; bases not matched to a gene: 5. The CDR3 is 15 residues long. The CDR3 sequence is CSAETSGGNTDTQYF. The CDR3 nucleotides read TGCAGTGCTGAAACTAGCGGGGGGAACACAGATACGCAGTATTTT.

The chain has TRBV5-1 and TRBJ2-3, with unresolved D. The CDR3 runs 13 residues. The V end was cut by 3 bases, the J end by 4 bases, with 9 bases between. Germline V gene sequence: CDR1 SGHRS, CDR2 YFSETQ. Here the CDR3 DNA reads TGCGCCAGCAGCTCCGACTCATCAGATACGCAGTATTTT. Translating it yields CASSSDSSDTQYF.

This clonotype was seen more than once but under ten times. The chain couples TRBV7-2 to TRBJ1-1, with D perhaps TRBD1 (6 bases). The CDR3 runs 13 residues. The V end lost 8 bases, the J end lost 9 bases, and 19 bases lay between the germline ends. CDR1 and CDR2 (germline): SGHTA, FQGNSA. The CDR3 region is CASLTNQDRQAFF. The CDR3 DNA follows: TGTGCCAGCCTCACGAACCAGGACAGACAAGCTTTCTTT.

The chain is built from TRBV5-1 and TRBJ2-7; D is unclear. V shed 4 bases and J shed 5 bases, with 13 bases lying between them. Germline lookup yields CDR1 SGHRS and CDR2 YFSETQ. This CDR3 contains 13 residues. The CDR3 DNA reads as TGCGCCAGCAGCCCGAACGGGTCGGACGAGCAGTACTTC. Translation gives CASSPNGSDEQYF. The full variable domain, its missing parts supplied by reference TRBV5-1 and TRBJ2-7, is KAGVTQTPRYLIKTRGQQVTLSCSPISGHRSVSWYQQTPGQGLQFLFEYFSETQRNKGNFPGRFSGRQFSNSRSEMNVSTLELGDSALYLCASSPNGSDEQYFGPGTRLTVT.

The table lists this clonotype with a few counts. This chain links TRBV20-1 with TRBJ2-3; possibly TRBD2 for D (6 bases). The germline V and J ends were trimmed by 6 bases and 7 bases, with 17 bases remaining between them. CDR3 length: 13 amino acids. Germline CDR1 and CDR2: DFQATT and SNEGSKA (reference sequence). As DNA, the CDR3 is TGCAGTGCCACCGGAACTAGCTTGAATACGCAGTATTTT. Its translation is CSATGTSLNTQYF.

This clonotype has only a few counts. The CDR3 loop is CASSLNGQGFSETQYF. The CDR3 DNA reads as TGCGCCAGCAGCTTGAACGGACAGGGGTTCTCAGAGACCCAGTACTTC. The rearrangement uses TRBV5-1 and TRBJ2-5; 9 bases align to TRBD1. J was trimmed by 4 bases and V by 1 base; bases with no gene match: 8. CDR1 SGHRS and CDR2 YFSETQ come from the germline V gene. The CDR3 spans 16 residues.

This clonotype was found a few times. The junction and the germline gene differ at one end; a read error may be behind it. This rearrangement joins TRBV15 to TRBJ2-4; 9 bases line up with TRBD1. This CDR3 spans 20 amino acids. The germline CDR1 and CDR2 sequences are LNHNV and YYDKDF (reference sequence). For the CDR3, the DNA is TGTGCCACCAGTAGAGATGCCCCGGGACAGGGAAGGGGGGCCAAAAACATTCAGTACTTC. Protein: CATSRDAPGQGRGAKNIQYF.

There are many counts of this clonotype. The V and J genes are TRBV2 and TRBJ2-1, with 8 bases lining up with TRBD1. CDR3 length: 14 amino acids. The V gene's germline CDR1 is SNHLY and CDR2 FYNNEI. The J segment lost 6 bases and the V segment lost 6 bases, leaving 7 bases of the junction unmatched. Written as DNA, the CDR3 is TGTGCCAGCAGGAGGACAGGGCCGGCCAATGAGCAGTTCTTC. Protein product: CASRRTGPANEQFF.

There are a few counts of this clonotype. This chain uses TRBV4-2 with TRBJ1-6, with D possibly TRBD1 on 6 matching bases. CDR1 is LGHNA, CDR2 YNFKEQ, per germline. Trimming took off 0 bases at V and 6 bases at J, with 12 bases between the two ends. This CDR3 has 16 residues. CDR3 sequence: CASSQDPTGINSPLHF. The CDR3, as DNA: TGTGCCAGCAGCCAAGATCCCACAGGGATTAATTCACCCCTCCACTTT.

This clonotype showed up just a few times. The J gene is TRBJ2-2, the V gene TRBV6-6; D is undetermined. V was shortened by 4 bases and J by 11 bases, with 8 bases between the two germline ends. The CDR3 loop spans 11 amino acids. Per the germline V gene, CDR1 is MNHNY and CDR2 is SVGAGI (reference sequence). The CDR3 DNA is TGTGCCAGCAGTTGGGCGGCCGAGCTGTTTTTT. Amino acid sequence: CASSWAAELFF.